The 20 T cell receptor beta chains listed next were all sequenced from one sample in a study of blood T cell repertoires in COVID-19. TCRdb keeps only in-frame clones here, not all; method: immunoSEQ multiplex PCR. Of under 50,000 clones detected, less than 85% appear once; the ten largest clones hold more than 4%. The specimen sequenced was peripheral blood. These receptors were obtained from a woman in her 70s with acute or convalescent COVID-19.

The J gene is TRBJ2-5, the V gene TRBV7-9; D ambiguous. Germline V lookup: CDR1 SEHNR, CDR2 FQNEAQ (reference sequence). The CDR3 has 12 amino acids. V dropped 5 bases and J dropped 5 bases, with 9 bases sitting between them. CDR3 in DNA: TGTGCCAGCAGCCACATTACGGAGACCCAGTACTTC. Its protein is CASSHITETQYF. Drawing the rest from reference TRBV7-9 and TRBJ2-5, the complete variable domain is DTGVSQNPRHKITKRGQNVTFRCDPISEHNRLYWYRQTLGQGPEFLTYFQNEAQLEKSRLLSDRFSAERPKGSFSTLEIQRTEQGDSAMYLCASSHITETQYFGPGTRLLVL.

V is TRBV19 and J is TRBJ2-1, with TRBD2 identical over 9 bases. Looked up from germline, CDR1 is LNHDA and CDR2 is SQIVND (reference sequence). V shed 1 base and J 6 bases; nucleotides not matched to a gene: 4. The CDR3 totals 15 residues. This CDR3 reads CASSIVASGTNEQFF. The DNA of the CDR3 is TGTGCCAGTAGTATAGTCGCTAGCGGGACCAATGAGCAGTTCTTC.

This chain uses TRBV28 with TRBJ2-7; 11 bases line up with TRBD2. This CDR3 has 13 residues. Germline loops: CDR1 MDHEN, CDR2 SYDVKM. With V trimmed by 6 bases and J by 7 bases, 5 bases remained unmatched. DNA for the CDR3: TGTGCCAGCAGACTAGCGGGAGTACGGGAGCAGTACTTC. This translates into CASRLAGVREQYF.

The chain combines TRBV4-2 with TRBJ2-7; D is possibly TRBD1 (5 bases). Germline CDR1 LGHNA, CDR2 YNFKEQ. Trimming left V 3 bases short and J 4 bases short, with 16 bases between. This CDR3 comprises 15 residues. CDR3 loop: CASSQTGLQDYEQYF. DNA of the CDR3: TGTGCCAGCAGCCAGACGGGTCTACAGGATTACGAGCAGTACTTC.

A single count supports this clone. V usage is TRBV11-1 and J usage is TRBJ2-1, with 8 bases that match TRBD2. V lost 4 bases to trimming and J lost 7 bases; unmatched junction nucleotides: 12. The CDR3 has 16 residues. The germline V gene encodes CDR1 SGHAT and CDR2 FQDESV (reference sequence). CDR3 DNA: TGTGCCAGCAGCTCGCAGAGAGCGGGAGTTAATAATGAGCAGTTCTTC. As protein: CASSSQRAGVNNEQFF. Full variable domain (missing parts from reference TRBV11-1 and TRBJ2-1): EAEVAQSPRYKITEKSQAVAFWCDPISGHATLYWYRQILGQGPELLVQFQDESVVDDSQLPKDRFSAERLKGVDSTLKIQPAELGDSAMYLCASSSQRAGVNNEQFFGPGTRLTVL.

The chain couples TRBV4-1 to TRBJ2-3, with D possibly TRBD2 on 6 matching bases. CDR3 length: 16 residues. V was cut by 1 base and J by 2 bases, with 13 bases left in between. Germline lookup yields CDR1 MGHRA and CDR2 YSYEKL. The CDR3 loop is CASSQGSASVTDTQYF. The CDR3 DNA follows: TGCGCCAGCAGCCAAGGGTCGGCTAGCGTCACAGATACGCAGTATTTT.

This chain links TRBV6-1 with TRBJ1-1; 8 bases map to TRBD1. The CDR3 spans 16 residues. CDR1 and CDR2 from the germline V gene are MNHNS and SASEGT. The ends lost 4 bases at V and 0 bases at J; junction bases unmatched: 7. In DNA form, the CDR3 reads TGTGCCAGCAGTGGGACAGGGAATGGGGTGAACACTGAAGCTTTCTTT. Its translation: CASSGTGNGVNTEAFF.

The chain recombines TRBV11-2 with TRBJ1-2; unclear D gene. CDR1 is SGHAT, CDR2 FQNNGV, per germline. The V and J ends lost 6 bases and 1 base respectively, with 18 bases between them. There are 16 residues in the CDR3. Here the CDR3 DNA reads TGTGCCAGCAGAGGAGACCCTTCTTTGTTTAACTATGGCTACACCTTC. Residues: CASRGDPSLFNYGYTF.

V is TRBV28 and J is TRBJ2-7; D possibly corresponds to TRBD2 (6 bases). Trimming pared 5 bases from V and 4 bases from J, leaving 12 bases between. Germline V gene lookup returns CDR1 MDHEN and CDR2 SYDVKM. The CDR3 extends over 13 amino acids. CDR3 DNA: TGTGCCAGCAGTACTAGCCCGGTGTACGAGCAGTACTTC. Its protein is CASSTSPVYEQYF.

This chain uses TRBV6-1 with TRBJ2-2, with TRBD1 matching over 7 bases. The germline gives CDR1 MNHNS, CDR2 SASEGT. The CDR3 is 15 amino acids. After removal of 3 bases from V and 2 bases from J, the junction contained 3 bases not matched to a gene. CDR3 coding DNA: TGTGCCAGCAGTGATAGACAGGGAAACACCGGGGAGCTGTTTTTT. Protein: CASSDRQGNTGELFF.

This chain joins TRBV3-1 (or the pseudogene TRBV3-2) and TRBJ1-1; 7 bases agree with TRBD1. This CDR3 has 14 amino acids. V lost 5 bases to trimming and J lost 4 bases; unmatched junction nucleotides: 7. Germline V gives CDR1 LGHDT, CDR2 YNNKEL (reference sequence). The CDR3 is CASSYQGVGTEAFF. For the CDR3, the DNA is TGTGCCAGCAGCTACCAGGGGGTCGGCACTGAAGCTTTCTTT.

This clone was seen a single time. The V and J genes are TRBV7-3 and TRBJ1-2; no clear D gene. Germline V gene lookup returns CDR1 SGHTA and CDR2 FQGTGA. The CDR3 has 15 amino acids. Between the trimmed V and J ends, which lost 1 base and 7 bases, there was a span of 16 bases. In DNA form, the CDR3 reads TGTGCCAGCAGCTTAAATCCCATGGATACGGGTGGCTACACCTTC. Translation gives CASSLNPMDTGGYTF. Supplemented by reference TRBV7-3 and TRBJ1-2, the full variable domain reads GAGVSQTPSNKVTEKGKYVELRCDPISGHTALYWYRQSLGQGPEFLIYFQGTGAADDSGLPNDRFFAVRPEGSVSTLKIQRTERGDSAVYLCASSLNPMDTGGYTFGSGTRLTVV.

The V and J genes are TRBV19 and TRBJ2-7, with 9 bases fitting TRBD1. Germline CDR1 and CDR2: LNHDA and SQIVND (reference sequence). CDR3 length: 17 residues. V lost 5 bases and J lost 2; bases outside the gene matches: 13. The CDR3 bases are TGTGCCAGTAGTTTCGACACTCCGGGACAGGGCCCCTACGAGCAGTACTTC. It specifies CASSFDTPGQGPYEQYF. The whole variable domain, filled in from reference TRBV19 and TRBJ2-7, reads DGGITQSPKYLFRKEGQNVTLSCEQNLNHDAMYWYRQDPGQGLRLIYYSQIVNDFQKGDIAEGYSVSREKKESFPLTVTSAQKNPTAFYLCASSFDTPGQGPYEQYFGPGTRLTVT.

This clone was counted between two and nine times. CDR3 in DNA: TGCGCCAGCAGAAGGACTAGCGGGGACTCCTACGAGCAGTACTTC. It translates to CASRRTSGDSYEQYF. This sequence joins TRBV5-1 and TRBJ2-7; 12 bases map to TRBD2. Looked up from germline, CDR1 is SGHRS and CDR2 is YFSETQ. The CDR3 is 15 amino acids. With 5 bases clipped from V and 0 bases from J, the junction kept 3 bases outside the gene matches.

The chain joins TRBV9 to TRBJ2-7, with 7 bases matching TRBD1. The V gene's germline CDR1 is SGDLS and CDR2 YYNGEE. V lost 3 bases and J lost 7; bases outside the gene matches: 13. This CDR3 spans 15 amino acids. The CDR3 sequence: CASSGGGHGIGEQYF. As DNA, the CDR3 is TGTGCCAGCAGCGGAGGGGGCCACGGTATAGGTGAGCAGTACTTC.

The chain recombines TRBV3-1 (or the pseudogene TRBV3-2) with TRBJ2-7; D unresolved. This CDR3 region has 13 residues. V lost 3 bases to trimming and J lost 5 bases, with 11 bases between them. CDR1 and CDR2 from the germline V gene are LGHDT and YNNKEL (reference sequence). The CDR3 nucleotides are TGTGCCAGCAGCCATAACAGCTACGACGAGCAGTACTTC. Its protein is CASSHNSYDEQYF.

This chain connects TRBV9 to TRBJ1-6; D ambiguous. Germline lookup yields CDR1 SGDLS and CDR2 YYNGEE. This CDR3 contains 13 residues. The V end lost 2 bases, the J end lost 5 bases, and 5 bases lay between the germline ends. CDR3 coding DNA: TGTGCCAGCAGCGTTCGGGATAATTCACCCCTCCACTTT. The encoded protein is CASSVRDNSPLHF.

The rearrangement links TRBV7-2 to TRBJ1-5; 7 bases match TRBD1. The CDR3 covers 15 residues. The germline gives CDR1 SGHTA, CDR2 FQGNSA. Trimming removed 3 bases from V and 0 bases from J; junction bases left unmatched: 2. As DNA, the CDR3 is TGTGCCAGCAGCTTGGGACAGAATAGCAATCAGCCCCAGCATTTT. It specifies CASSLGQNSNQPQHF.

The rearrangement joins TRBV19 to TRBJ2-2, with a tentative D call TRBD2 (5 bases). Germline V lookup: CDR1 LNHDA, CDR2 SQIVND (reference sequence). The CDR3 is made up of 14 amino acids. V was clipped by 6 bases and J by 6 bases, with 14 bases between them. The CDR3 is CASRASSPPGELFF. CDR3 DNA sequence: TGTGCCAGTAGGGCTAGCTCCCCCCCCGGGGAGCTGTTTTTT.

V gene TRBV7-9 combines with J gene TRBJ2-7; D might be TRBD2 (6 bases). Trimming pared 5 bases from V and 3 bases from J, leaving 11 bases between. The CDR3 has 13 residues. Germline-derived CDR1 and CDR2 are SEHNR and FQNEAQ (reference sequence). CDR3 residues: CASSRDFVYEQYF. Written as DNA, the CDR3 is TGTGCCAGCAGCCGGGACTTCGTCTACGAGCAGTACTTC.